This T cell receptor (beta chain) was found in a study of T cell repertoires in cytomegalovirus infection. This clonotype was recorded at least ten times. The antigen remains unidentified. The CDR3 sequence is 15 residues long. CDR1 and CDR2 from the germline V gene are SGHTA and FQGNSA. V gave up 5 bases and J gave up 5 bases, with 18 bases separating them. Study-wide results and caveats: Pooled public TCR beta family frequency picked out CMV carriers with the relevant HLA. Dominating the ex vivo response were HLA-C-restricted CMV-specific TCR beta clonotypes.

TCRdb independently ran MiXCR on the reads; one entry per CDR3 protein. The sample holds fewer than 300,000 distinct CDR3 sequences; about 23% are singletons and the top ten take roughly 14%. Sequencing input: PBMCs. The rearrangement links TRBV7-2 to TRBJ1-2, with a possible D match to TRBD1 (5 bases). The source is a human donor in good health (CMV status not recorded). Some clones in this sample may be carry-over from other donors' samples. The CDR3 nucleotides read TGTGCCAGCAGCAAGGGTACGGACACAACGTATGGCTACACCTTC. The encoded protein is CASSKGTDTTYGYTF.